The 21 T cell receptor beta chains listed next were all sequenced from one sample in a study of CD8 T cells in ankylosing spondylitis. MiXCR, run by TCRdb on the 5' RACE reads, gives a single entry per CDR3 protein. The sample includes just over 350,000 distinct CDR3 sequences, approximately 20% of them seen just once. Specimen: blood, either unsorted or a sorted T cell fraction (not recorded which). These receptors were taken from a male donor with ankylosing spondylitis or in good health (not recorded which).

This clonotype was recorded once. The V and J genes are TRBV2 and TRBJ2-7; D gene uncertain. Germline lookup yields CDR1 SNHLY and CDR2 FYNNEI. V was pared by 3 bases and J by 6 bases, with 18 bases between. The CDR3 runs to 15 residues. The DNA of the CDR3 is TGTGCCAGCAGTGACCCCGGCAGACTTGGCTCCGAGCAGTACTTC. Translation gives CASSDPGRLGSEQYF. The full variable domain, its missing parts supplied by reference TRBV2 and TRBJ2-7, is EPEVTQTPSHQVTQMGQEVILRCVPISNHLYFYWYRQILGQKVEFLVSFYNNEISEKSEIFDDQFSVERPDGSNFTLKIRSTKLEDSAMYFCASSDPGRLGSEQYFGPGTRLTVT.

The genes are TRBV30 and TRBJ2-1; the match to TRBD2 covers 9 bases. CDR3 length: 13 amino acids. The V and J ends lost 4 bases and 7 bases, in that order; junction bases with no gene match: 5. Germline CDR1 and CDR2: GTSNPN and SVGIG (reference sequence). CDR3 sequence (DNA): TGTGCCTGGACTAGCGGGGCCCGGAATGAGCAGTTCTTC. Translated, it gives CAWTSGARNEQFF.

The genes are TRBV4-2 and TRBJ2-7; possibly TRBD1 or TRBD2 for D (5 bases each). Trimming took 3 bases from V and 0 from J, leaving 9 bases between them. The CDR3 loop spans 14 amino acids. Germline CDR1 is LGHNA and CDR2 is YNFKEQ. The CDR3 bases are TGTGCCAGCAGCCACCTCGGGACCTCCTACGAGCAGTACTTC. Protein sequence: CASSHLGTSYEQYF.

The rearrangement links TRBV18 to TRBJ2-1; D ambiguous. Germline V gene data show CDR1 as KGHSH and CDR2 as LQKENI. The V end was cut by 0 bases, the J end by 3 bases, with 15 bases between. This CDR3 has 17 amino acids. CDR3 amino acids: CASSPPGATLLYNEQFF. In DNA form, the CDR3 reads TGTGCCAGCTCACCACCTGGTGCAACCCTCCTCTACAATGAGCAGTTCTTC.

This CDR3 is CSARDHGTVYEQYF. The CDR3 DNA follows: TGCAGTGCTAGAGATCACGGGACAGTCTACGAGCAGTACTTC. The gene calls are TRBV20-1 and TRBJ2-7; TRBD1 matches at 7 bases. The ends lost 0 bases at V and 3 bases at J; junction bases unmatched: 5. This CDR3 is built from 14 residues. CDR1 is DFQATT and CDR2 is SNEGSKA in the germline V gene (reference sequence).

The chain links TRBV6-5 to TRBJ1-3; the D gene is possibly TRBD1 (6 bases). Per germline, CDR1 MNHEY and CDR2 SVGAGI. This CDR3 is 16 amino acids long. V shed 2 bases and J shed 4 bases, with 15 bases lying between them. CDR3 bases: TGTGCCAGCAGTTACAACAGGGACATTGGGGGAAACACCATATATTTT. Translated: CASSYNRDIGGNTIYF.

This clonotype was observed a few times. The J gene is TRBJ2-2, the V gene TRBV27; 8 bases agree with TRBD2. The V gene end was trimmed by 3 bases and the J gene end by 6 bases; junction bases not matched to a gene: 6. The CDR3 loop spans 15 amino acids. Germline assignment: CDR1 MNHEY and CDR2 SMNVEV (reference sequence). CDR3 sequence: CASSFTGGAPGELFF. Here the CDR3 DNA reads TGTGCCAGCAGTTTCACCGGGGGGGCCCCCGGGGAGCTGTTTTTT.

This clonotype was detected only a few times. The rearrangement joins TRBV6-1 to TRBJ1-1, with D maybe TRBD1 (6 bases). The length of the CDR3 is 14 residues. Trimming pared 7 bases from V and 1 base from J, leaving 13 bases between. Germline lookup yields CDR1 MNHNS and CDR2 SASEGT. The CDR3 DNA reads as TGTGCCAGCAACCTACAGGGAGGGAACACTGAAGCTTTCTTT. Encoded protein: CASNLQGGNTEAFF.

The chain combines TRBV12-3 or TRBV12-4 with TRBJ1-1; TRBD1 agrees at 7 bases. This CDR3 is built from 14 residues. V was pared by 5 bases and J by 1 base, with 4 bases of the junction left unmatched. CDR3 sequence: CASSLNRGNTEAFF. DNA of the CDR3: TGTGCCAGCAGTCTAAACAGGGGGAACACTGAAGCTTTCTTT.

The CDR3 spells CASSLAGPPYEQYF. In nucleotides, the CDR3 is TGCGCCAGCAGCTTGGCTGGGCCACCCTACGAGCAGTACTTC. The gene calls are TRBV5-1 and TRBJ2-7, with unresolved D. V was trimmed by 0 bases and J by 2 bases, leaving 9 bases between them. The germline gives CDR1 SGHRS, CDR2 YFSETQ. The CDR3 runs to 14 residues.

The chain has TRBV5-6 and TRBJ1-1, with D possibly matching TRBD1 (6 bases). The CDR3 is 13 amino acids. Deletions cut 6 bases from V and 5 bases from J, with 14 bases between. Germline lookup yields CDR1 SGHDT and CDR2 YYEEEE. CDR3: CASTEGGWTEAFF. The CDR3 DNA follows: TGTGCCAGCACCGAGGGGGGTTGGACTGAAGCTTTCTTT.

The V and J genes are TRBV5-1 and TRBJ2-4, with a possible D match to TRBD2 (5 bases). CDR3 length equals 16 residues. Trimming shortened V by 2 bases and J by 5 bases, and 17 bases separated the two germline ends. Germline V gene lookup returns CDR1 SGHRS and CDR2 YFSETQ. CDR3 nucleotide sequence: TGCGCCAGCAGCTTCCTGGGCGGGTCCTCCCAAAACATTCAGTACTTC. This gives the protein CASSFLGGSSQNIQYF.

This clonotype was detected a few times. This chain uses TRBV12-3 or TRBV12-4 with TRBJ2-1; D perhaps matches TRBD2 (7 bases). This CDR3 spans 15 amino acids. The V and J ends lost 10 bases and 2 bases respectively, with 18 bases between them. The CDR3 nucleotides are TGTGCCATTCACTCAGGGGAGGGCCCCTACAATGAGCAGTTCTTC. Amino acids: CAIHSGEGPYNEQFF.

The CDR3 loop reads CSARDLGDSPPGEQYF. CDR3 coding DNA: TGCAGTGCTAGAGATTTGGGGGACAGTCCCCCGGGCGAGCAGTACTTC. The chain recombines TRBV20-1 with TRBJ2-7; 7 nucleotides line up with TRBD1. The CDR3 runs to 16 residues. Per the germline V gene, CDR1 is DFQATT and CDR2 is SNEGSKA (reference sequence). V dropped 0 bases and J dropped 6; count of bases not matched to a gene: 14.

The rearrangement uses TRBV10-2 and TRBJ2-1; no reliable D call. Trimming removed 0 bases at V and 5 bases at J, with 8 bases between. This CDR3 is built from 14 residues. From germline, CDR1 is WSHSY and CDR2 SAAADI. CDR3 in amino acids: CASSESTGDNEQFF. In nucleotides, the CDR3 is TGCGCCAGCAGTGAGTCGACTGGGGACAATGAGCAGTTCTTC.

The V and J genes are TRBV6-4 and TRBJ2-3; 7 bases map to TRBD1. The CDR3 spans 15 residues. J lost 7 bases, V lost 1 base, and 8 bases had no gene match. CDR1 is MRHNA, CDR2 SNTAGT, per germline. In DNA, the CDR3 is TGTGCCAGCAGTGACTACAGGGGTCCAGGTTATACGCAGTATTTT. Amino acids: CASSDYRGPGYTQYF.

J is TRBJ2-1 and V is TRBV10-3, with unresolved D. Germline V gives CDR1 ENHRY, CDR2 SYGVKD. The CDR3 has 14 residues. V lost 5 bases and J lost 2, with 10 bases in between. CDR3 in DNA: TGTGCCATCAGTAGAGAGACCCCCTACAATGAGCAGTTCTTC. It yields the protein CAISRETPYNEQFF.

The V gene is TRBV28, the J gene TRBJ2-5; 10 positions match TRBD1. The CDR3 is 16 residues long. Germline values: CDR1 MDHEN, CDR2 SYDVKM. Trimming cost V 6 bases and J 5 bases; bases outside gene matches: 12. The CDR3, as DNA: TGTGCCAGCAGGCCAGAGGACAGGGGGGTGCGGGAGACCCAGTACTTC. Translation: CASRPEDRGVRETQYF.

The gene calls are TRBV20-1 and TRBJ2-2; D remains ambiguous. The V and J ends lost 2 bases and 1 base respectively, with 5 bases between them. This CDR3 is 13 amino acids long. Germline V CDR1 and CDR2: DFQATT, SNEGSKA (reference sequence). CDR3 sequence: CSARTVNTGELFF. Written as DNA, the CDR3 is TGCAGTGCTAGAACAGTGAACACCGGGGAGCTGTTTTTT.

This clonotype appeared a few times. The J gene is TRBJ1-1, the V gene TRBV20-1; 8 bases match TRBD1. The CDR3 is 14 residues long. Trimming took 5 bases from V and 4 from J; bases not matched to a gene: 9. Germline assignment: CDR1 DFQATT and CDR2 SNEGSKA (reference sequence). CDR3 in DNA: TGCAGTGCTGGGGGAGGACAGGGAGTCACTGAAGCTTTCTTT. This encodes CSAGGGQGVTEAFF.

V is TRBV11-1 and J is TRBJ2-5, with TRBD2 matching 11 bases. Looked up from germline, CDR1 is SGHAT and CDR2 is FQDESV (reference sequence). Trimming took 4 bases from V and 3 from J; bases not matched to a gene: 16. The CDR3 contains 19 residues. CDR3: CASSSSLASGGRREETQYF. CDR3 DNA sequence: TGTGCCAGCAGCTCCTCTCTGGCTAGCGGGGGGAGACGGGAAGAGACCCAGTACTTC.